This T cell receptor beta chain appears in the sequencing data of a study of T cell responses to AZD1222 COVID-19 vaccine. On the study more broadly: Analysis merged second doses at about 4 or about 12 weeks.

The V gene end was trimmed by 6 bases and the J gene end by 0 bases; junction bases not matched to a gene: 5. CDR1 is KGHSH and CDR2 is LQKENI in the germline V gene. This CDR3 is built from 15 residues. Here immunoSEQ multiplex PCR was the method, and the copy in TCRdb shows in-frame clones only, minus some. The data hold 75,000 to 90,000 clones, with 90% to 95% observed a single time. Findings and limits, study-wide: Donor demographics were predominantly white British with a female majority; clonal diversity may be underestimated.

Turning to this clone: The antigen remains undetermined.

The starting material was peripheral blood, obtained on day 0 of AZD1222 vaccination. The clonotype originates from an adult in good health. V and J are TRBV18 and TRBJ1-2; 9 bases map to TRBD1. The CDR3 here is CASSTQGASNYGYTF. CDR3 nucleotide sequence: TGTGCCAGCTCGACACAGGGGGCGTCTAACTATGGCTACACCTTC.